The text below deals with one T cell receptor (beta chain). The target antigen is unknown. TCRdb itself ran the RT-PCR reads through MiXCR, one entry per CDR3 protein. The sample records over 15,000 distinct CDR3 sequences, around 84% being singletons. V gave up 6 bases and J gave up 10 bases, with 10 bases separating them. Germline V gene lookup returns CDR1 LNHDA and CDR2 SQIVND (reference sequence). The CDR3 loop spans 12 amino acids. The data stem from a study of yellow fever vaccine responses in identical twins. Overall study findings and caveats: Convergence reportedly seemed to mark part of the twins' vaccine T cell response, with personalization marking the rest.

The sequence derives from a woman aged 18-35 years who received the yellow fever vaccine. The J gene is TRBJ1-6, the V gene TRBV19; weak D call: TRBD1 (5 bases). The sequencing used T cells from blood (PBMCs), unsorted or a sorted subset (not recorded which), collected before or after yellow fever vaccination (not recorded which). The CDR3, as DNA: TGTGCCAGTAGGACAGCCAACTCACCCCTCCACTTT. Protein: CASRTANSPLHF.